This is a list of T cell receptor beta chains from one sample in a study of cytomegalovirus exposure and HLA in healthy donors. Repertoires were generated with immunoSEQ multiplex PCR, while TCRdb's copy carries only in-frame clones and drops some. The data hold about 190,000 clones, with about four fifths observed a single time. The specimen sequenced was PBMCs. The receptor set was obtained from a man under 40 in good health and CMV-seropositive. The CDR3 runs from the conserved cysteine through the conserved F or W. The D gene is left open where the match is weak. Expanded clones get a size class; other rows say once, few or many, or leave the size out.

d_call j_call v_call clone_size cdr3_nt cdr3_aa
TRBD1 TRBJ1-5 TRBV7-3 few TGTGCCAGCAGCTTAAAGGGACAGGGGTCAAATCAGCCCCAGCATTTT CASSLKGQGSNQPQHF
. TRBJ1-2 TRBV5-1 . TGCGCCAGCACGGCCGTTTCGCGGGGTTATGGCTACACCTTC CASTAVSRGYGYTF
TRBD2 TRBJ2-1 TRBV6-5 . TGTGCCAGCAGTTACTCTCTAGCGGAGCCCTACAATGAGCAGTTCTTC CASSYSLAEPYNEQFF
TRBD2 TRBJ2-5 TRBV6-6 . TGTGCCAGCAGCCGCGGGGGGCGGGAGCAGGAGACCCAGTACTTC CASSRGGREQETQYF
. TRBJ2-7 TRBV6-5 . TGTGCCAGCAGTTACAGGGGCTCCTACGAGCAGTACTTC CASSYRGSYEQYF
TRBD2 TRBJ2-7 TRBV4-1 . TGCGCCAGCAGCCAAGAACCGGCGGGAGGGAACTACGAGCAGTACTTC CASSQEPAGGNYEQYF
. TRBJ1-3 TRBV11-2 . TGTGCCAGCAGCACCCCAGGCAGGGCAGGAAACACCATATATTTT CASSTPGRAGNTIYF
TRBD2 TRBJ2-3 TRBV9 . TGTGCCAGCAGCCCACGAGCGGGGGGGAGAACCACTAGCACAGATACGCAGTATTTT CASSPRAGGRTTSTDTQYF
. TRBJ2-7 TRBV7-2 . TGTGCCAGCAGCTCCACTTACGAGCAGTACTTC CASSSTYEQYF
TRBD1 TRBJ1-1 TRBV5-1 . TGCGCCAGCAGCTTGGAAGACAGGGTGGGGACTGAAGCTTTCTTT CASSLEDRVGTEAFF
TRBD2 TRBJ2-5 TRBV11-2 . TGTGCCAGCAGCTTAGAGGGCCGACTAGCGGGGGCGGTCCAGTACTTC CASSLEGRLAGAVQYF
TRBD2 TRBJ2-7 TRBV11-1 few TGTGCCAGCAGCCCCTATAGCGGGGGGACCTCCTACGAGCAGTACTTC CASSPYSGGTSYEQYF
. TRBJ2-2 TRBV6-6 . TGTGCCAGCAGTTACGGTCAGGGCGGCACCGGGGAGCTGTTTTTT CASSYGQGGTGELFF
. TRBJ1-1 TRBV27 . TGTGCCAGCAGTTTTGGAGGGGCGGGTGAAGCTTTCTTT CASSFGGAGEAFF
. TRBJ2-3 TRBV10-1 . TGCGCCAGCAGTGACAGGGGGGCGGACACAGATACGCAGTATTTT CASSDRGADTDTQYF
. TRBJ2-5 TRBV5-1 . TGCGCCAGCAGCTTAAGGTCACAGGACCCCCGGACCCAGTACTTC CASSLRSQDPRTQYF
TRBD1 TRBJ1-2 TRBV7-2 . TGTGCCAGCAGCGGACAGACAGGGGGCCGGGGCTACACCTTC CASSGQTGGRGYTF
. TRBJ2-1 TRBV7-3 . TGTGCCAGCAGCTCGTCACGGACGGAGGACAATGAGCAGTTCTTC CASSSSRTEDNEQFF
TRBD2 TRBJ2-1 TRBV19 . TGTGCCAGTAGTCCTGTCGCGGGAGGGGATGAGCAGTTCTTC CASSPVAGGDEQFF
. TRBJ2-5 TRBV27 . TGTGCCAGCAGTTTAGAGGGCCGGGAGACCCAGTACTTC CASSLEGRETQYF